Sequencing of this T cell receptor beta chain was carried out in a study of T cell responses to AZD1222 COVID-19 vaccine. Assay: immunoSEQ multiplex PCR; the TCRdb copy retains only in-frame clones and omits some. The sample lists 65,000 to 100,000 clones, 85% to 90% occurring once. Regarding this clone: The antigen remains unidentified.

The CDR3 extends over 14 amino acids. V lost 3 bases and J 2 bases, leaving 8 bases between the germline ends. Germline V gives CDR1 LGHDT, CDR2 YNNKEL (reference sequence). The study, taken as a whole, reports: Females made up more of the donors, who were largely white British, and clonal diversity may have come out too low. The study reported that nearly half of spike-specific TCRs target unmutated variant regions. There were vaccine-associated CD4 TCRs across spike, dominant at 160-218 and 743-854.

The chain recombines TRBV3-1 (or the pseudogene TRBV3-2) with TRBJ1-5; possibly TRBD1 for D (5 bases). The starting material was peripheral blood, obtained 28 days after the second AZD1222 dose. The receptor was isolated from an adult who received the AZD1222 COVID-19 vaccine. This CDR3 reads CASSQQGGNQPQHF. In nucleotides, the CDR3 is TGTGCCAGCAGCCAGCAGGGAGGCAATCAGCCCCAGCATTTT.